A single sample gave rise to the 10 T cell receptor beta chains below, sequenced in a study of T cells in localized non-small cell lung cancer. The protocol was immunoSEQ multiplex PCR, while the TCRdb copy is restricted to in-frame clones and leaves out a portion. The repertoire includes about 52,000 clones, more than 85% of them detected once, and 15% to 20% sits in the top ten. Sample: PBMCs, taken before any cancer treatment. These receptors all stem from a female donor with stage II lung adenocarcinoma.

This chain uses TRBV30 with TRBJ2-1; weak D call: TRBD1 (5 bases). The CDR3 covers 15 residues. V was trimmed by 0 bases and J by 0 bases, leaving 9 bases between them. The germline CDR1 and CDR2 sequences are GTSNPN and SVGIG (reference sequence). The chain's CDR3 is CAWSVGASSYNEQFF. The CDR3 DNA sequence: TGTGCCTGGAGTGTAGGGGCTAGCTCCTACAATGAGCAGTTCTTC.

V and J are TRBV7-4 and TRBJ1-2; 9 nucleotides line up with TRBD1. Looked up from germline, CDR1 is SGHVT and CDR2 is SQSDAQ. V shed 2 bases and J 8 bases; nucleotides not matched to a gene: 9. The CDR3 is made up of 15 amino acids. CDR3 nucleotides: TGTGCCAGCAGCTTACCCTGGACAGGGGCGGAGGGCTACACCTTC. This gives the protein CASSLPWTGAEGYTF.

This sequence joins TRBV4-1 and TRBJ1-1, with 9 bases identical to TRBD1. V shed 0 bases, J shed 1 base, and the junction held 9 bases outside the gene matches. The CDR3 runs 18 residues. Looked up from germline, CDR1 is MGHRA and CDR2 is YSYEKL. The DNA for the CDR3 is TGCGCCAGCAGCCAAGAAAAACAGGGGGCGCTTAGGAACACTGAAGCTTTCTTT. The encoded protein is CASSQEKQGALRNTEAFF.

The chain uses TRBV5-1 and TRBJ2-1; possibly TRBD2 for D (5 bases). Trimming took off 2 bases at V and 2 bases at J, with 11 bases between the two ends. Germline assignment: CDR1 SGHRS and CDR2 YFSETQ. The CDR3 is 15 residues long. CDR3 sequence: CASSLVVSAYNEQFF. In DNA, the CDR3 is TGCGCCAGCAGCTTAGTAGTTAGCGCCTACAATGAGCAGTTCTTC.

The CDR3 nucleotides are TGTGCTAGTGGTTTGGACACCTTACCCCGTCGGGACACCTACAGGGATGGCTACACCTTC. Its protein product is CASGLDTLPRRDTYRDGYTF. The chain recombines TRBV12-5 with TRBJ1-2; TRBD1 is a possible D gene (6 bases). This CDR3 region has 20 residues. Trimming shortened V by 1 base and J by 6 bases, and 30 bases separated the two germline ends. Looked up from germline, CDR1 is LGHNT and CDR2 is FRNRAP.

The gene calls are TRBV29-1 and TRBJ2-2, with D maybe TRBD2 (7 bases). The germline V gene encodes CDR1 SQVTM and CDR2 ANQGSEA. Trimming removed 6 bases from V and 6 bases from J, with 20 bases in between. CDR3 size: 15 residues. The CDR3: CSVLGGELPSGELFF. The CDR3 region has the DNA TGCAGCGTCTTAGGGGGGGAACTCCCTTCCGGGGAGCTGTTTTTT.

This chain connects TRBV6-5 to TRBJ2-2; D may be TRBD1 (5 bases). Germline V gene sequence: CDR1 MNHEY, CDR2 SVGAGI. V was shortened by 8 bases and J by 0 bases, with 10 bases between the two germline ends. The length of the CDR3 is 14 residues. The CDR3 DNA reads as TGTGCCAGCTTCGACAGCGCGAACACCGGGGAGCTGTTTTTT. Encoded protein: CASFDSANTGELFF.

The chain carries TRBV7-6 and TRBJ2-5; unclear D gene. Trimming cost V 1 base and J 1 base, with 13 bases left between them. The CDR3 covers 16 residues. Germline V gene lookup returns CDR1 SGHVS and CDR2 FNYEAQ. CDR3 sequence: CASSLDAQSPQETQYF. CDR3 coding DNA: TGTGCCAGCAGCTTAGATGCGCAGAGCCCCCAAGAGACCCAGTACTTC.

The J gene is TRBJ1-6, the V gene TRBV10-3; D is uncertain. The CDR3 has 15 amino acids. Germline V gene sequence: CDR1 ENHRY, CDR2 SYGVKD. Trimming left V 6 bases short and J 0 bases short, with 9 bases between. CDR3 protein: CAISLGSSYNSPLHF. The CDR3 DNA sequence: TGTGCCATCAGCCTGGGGAGCTCCTATAATTCACCCCTCCACTTT.

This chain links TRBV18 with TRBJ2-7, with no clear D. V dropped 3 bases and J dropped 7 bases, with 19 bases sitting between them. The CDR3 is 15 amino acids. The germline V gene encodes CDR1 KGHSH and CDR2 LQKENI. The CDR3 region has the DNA TGTGCCAGCTCACCCTACGGTCAACCTTCGGAGGAGCAGTACTTC. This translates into CASSPYGQPSEEQYF.